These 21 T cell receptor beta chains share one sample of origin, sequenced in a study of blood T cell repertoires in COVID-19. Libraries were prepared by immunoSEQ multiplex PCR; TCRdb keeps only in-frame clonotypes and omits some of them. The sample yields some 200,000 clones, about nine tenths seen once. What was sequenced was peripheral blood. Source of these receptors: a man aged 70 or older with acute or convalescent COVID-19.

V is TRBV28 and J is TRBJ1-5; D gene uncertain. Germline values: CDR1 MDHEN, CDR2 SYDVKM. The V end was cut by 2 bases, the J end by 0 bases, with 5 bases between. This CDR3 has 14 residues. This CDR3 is CASSLVSSNQPQHF. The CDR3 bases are TGTGCCAGCAGTTTAGTTAGTAGCAATCAGCCCCAGCATTTT.

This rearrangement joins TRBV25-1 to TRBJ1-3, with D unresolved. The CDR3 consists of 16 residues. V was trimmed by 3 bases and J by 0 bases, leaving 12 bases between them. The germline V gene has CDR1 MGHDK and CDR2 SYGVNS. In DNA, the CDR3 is TGTGCCAGCAGTGACGCGGGGAGTAACTCTGGAAACACCATATATTTT. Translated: CASSDAGSNSGNTIYF. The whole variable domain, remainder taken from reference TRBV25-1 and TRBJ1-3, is EADIYQTPRYLVIGTGKKITLECSQTMGHDKMYWYQQDPGMELHLIHYSYGVNSTEKGDLSSESTVSRIRTEHFPLTLESARPSHTSQYLCASSDAGSNSGNTIYFGEGSWLTVV.

In DNA, the CDR3 is TGTGCCAGCAGCTTAGCACTAGCTACAGATACGCAGTATTTT. It codes for CASSLALATDTQYF. The V and J genes are TRBV11-3 and TRBJ2-3; maybe TRBD2 (6 bases). Germline assignment: CDR1 SGHNT and CDR2 YENEEA. V was trimmed by 1 base and J by 3 bases, leaving 8 bases between them. The CDR3 is 14 residues long.

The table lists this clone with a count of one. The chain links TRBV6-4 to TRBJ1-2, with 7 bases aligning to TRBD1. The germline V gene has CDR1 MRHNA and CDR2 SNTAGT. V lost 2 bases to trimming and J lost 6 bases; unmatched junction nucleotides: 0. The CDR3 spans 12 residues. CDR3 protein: CASSDRGHGYTF. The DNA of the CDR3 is TGTGCCAGCAGTGACAGGGGGCATGGCTACACCTTC.

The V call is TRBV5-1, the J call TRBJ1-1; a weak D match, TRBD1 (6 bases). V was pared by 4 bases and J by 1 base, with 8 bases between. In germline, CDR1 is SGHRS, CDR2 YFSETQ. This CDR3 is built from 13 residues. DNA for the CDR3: TGCGCCAGCAGCCCGGGACAGAACACTGAAGCTTTCTTT. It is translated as CASSPGQNTEAFF.

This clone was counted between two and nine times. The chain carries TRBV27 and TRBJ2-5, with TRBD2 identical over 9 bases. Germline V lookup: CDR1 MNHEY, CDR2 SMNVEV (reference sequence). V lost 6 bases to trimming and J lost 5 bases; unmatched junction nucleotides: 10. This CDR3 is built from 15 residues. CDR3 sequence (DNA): TGTGCCAGCAGCGAGCGGGGGGATTGGGGCGAGACCCAGTACTTC. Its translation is CASSERGDWGETQYF.

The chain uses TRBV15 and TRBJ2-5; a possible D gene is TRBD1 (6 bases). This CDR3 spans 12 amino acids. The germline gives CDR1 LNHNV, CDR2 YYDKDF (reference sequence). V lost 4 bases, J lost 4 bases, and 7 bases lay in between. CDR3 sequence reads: CATSIGGETQYF. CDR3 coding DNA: TGTGCCACCAGCATAGGGGGAGAGACCCAGTACTTC. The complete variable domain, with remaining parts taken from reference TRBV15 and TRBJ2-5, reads DAMVIQNPRYQVTQFGKPVTLSCSQTLNHNVMYWYQQKSSQAPKLLFHYYDKDFNNEADTPDNFQSRRPNTSFCFLDIRSPGLGDTAMYLCATSIGGETQYFGPGTRLLVL.

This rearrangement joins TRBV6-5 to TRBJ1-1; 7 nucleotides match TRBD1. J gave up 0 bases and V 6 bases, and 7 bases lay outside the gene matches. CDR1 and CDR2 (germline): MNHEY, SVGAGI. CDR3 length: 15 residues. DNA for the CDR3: TGTGCCAGCAGGGGGGGACAGAATATGAACACTGAAGCTTTCTTT. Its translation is CASRGGQNMNTEAFF.

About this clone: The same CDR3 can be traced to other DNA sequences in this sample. CDR3 in amino acids: CAISELSGGETQYF. CDR3 bases: TGTGCCATCAGCGAACTCTCGGGAGGAGAGACCCAGTACTTC. The chain joins TRBV10-3 to TRBJ2-5, with 7 bases identical to TRBD2. The germline CDR1 and CDR2 sequences are ENHRY and SYGVKD. With 6 bases clipped from V and 4 bases from J, the junction kept 8 bases outside the gene matches. The CDR3 extends over 14 amino acids.

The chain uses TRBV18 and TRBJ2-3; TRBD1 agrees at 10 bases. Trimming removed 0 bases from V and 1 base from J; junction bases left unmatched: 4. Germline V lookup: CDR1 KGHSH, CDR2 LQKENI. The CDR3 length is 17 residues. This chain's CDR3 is CASSPPDRGSRTDTQYF. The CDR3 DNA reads TGTGCCAGCTCACCACCGGACAGGGGGAGTCGCACAGATACGCAGTATTTT.

The CDR3 DNA reads as TGTGCCTGGAGCAGACATTACACTGAAGCTTTCTTT. Its protein product is CAWSRHYTEAFF. The rearrangement joins TRBV30 to TRBJ1-1; D remains ambiguous. Deletions cut 3 bases from V and 3 bases from J, with 8 bases between. Germline CDR1 is GTSNPN and CDR2 is SVGIG (reference sequence). The length of the CDR3 is 12 residues.

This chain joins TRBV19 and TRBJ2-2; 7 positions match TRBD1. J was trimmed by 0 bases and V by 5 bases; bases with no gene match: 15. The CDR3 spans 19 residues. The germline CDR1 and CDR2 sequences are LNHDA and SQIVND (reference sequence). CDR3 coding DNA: TGTGCCAGTAGTTCTCGATGGCCCCGGGGACAGTCGAACACCGGGGAGCTGTTTTTT. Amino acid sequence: CASSSRWPRGQSNTGELFF.

The CDR3, as DNA: TGTGCCAGCAGCTTACTAGCGGGGGGCTCCTACGAGCAGTACTTC. Translation gives CASSLLAGGSYEQYF. The chain is built from TRBV7-8 and TRBJ2-7, with TRBD2 matching over 11 bases. Germline CDR1 and CDR2: SGHVS and FQNEAQ. The CDR3 has 15 amino acids. After removal of 2 bases from V and 0 bases from J, the junction contained 0 bases not matched to a gene.

This CDR3 reads CASSPGTSTEAFF. The CDR3 DNA reads TGTGCCAGCAGTCCCGGGACTTCAACTGAAGCTTTCTTT. The rearrangement uses TRBV7-9 and TRBJ1-1, with a weak D call TRBD1 (5 bases). The germline V gene encodes CDR1 SEHNR and CDR2 FQNEAQ (reference sequence). V gave up 6 bases and J gave up 5 bases, with 13 bases separating them. The CDR3 sequence is 13 residues long.

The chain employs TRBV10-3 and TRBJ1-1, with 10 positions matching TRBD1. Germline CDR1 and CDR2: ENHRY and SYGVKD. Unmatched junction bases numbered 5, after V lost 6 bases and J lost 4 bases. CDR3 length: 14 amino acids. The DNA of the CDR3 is TGTGCCATCAGACCGGGACAGGGGAGCACTGAAGCTTTCTTT. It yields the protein CAIRPGQGSTEAFF.

CDR3 sequence (DNA): TGTGCCAGTAGTCCTTCTATGAGTGGCTCCTATAATTCACCCCTCCACTTT. Residues: CASSPSMSGSYNSPLHF. This chain connects TRBV19 to TRBJ1-6; D gene uncertain. This CDR3 has 17 residues. Germline assignment: CDR1 LNHDA and CDR2 SQIVND (reference sequence). The V end lost 5 bases, the J end lost 0 bases, and 14 bases lay between the germline ends.

CDR3 protein: CASSPTAGGGTEAFF. The CDR3 DNA sequence: TGTGCCAGCTCACCGACTGCAGGGGGAGGCACTGAAGCTTTCTTT. J is TRBJ1-1 and V is TRBV18; 7 bases match TRBD1. Germline assignment: CDR1 KGHSH and CDR2 LQKENI. This CDR3 comprises 15 residues. V gave up 3 bases and J gave up 4 bases; unmatched junction bases: 8.

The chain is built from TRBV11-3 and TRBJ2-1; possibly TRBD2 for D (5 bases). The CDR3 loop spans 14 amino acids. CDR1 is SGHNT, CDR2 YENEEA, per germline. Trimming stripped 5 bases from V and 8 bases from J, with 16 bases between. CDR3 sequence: CASSARTGLDEQFF. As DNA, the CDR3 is TGTGCCAGCAGCGCGCGGACTGGCCTCGATGAGCAGTTCTTC.

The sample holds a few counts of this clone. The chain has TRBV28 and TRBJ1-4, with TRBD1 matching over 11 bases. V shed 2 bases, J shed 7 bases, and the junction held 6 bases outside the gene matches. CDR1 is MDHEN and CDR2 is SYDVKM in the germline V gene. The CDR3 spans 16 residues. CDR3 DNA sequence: TGTGCCAGCAGTTTAGGTTTGGGGACAGGGGGTGAAAAACTGTTTTTT. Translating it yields CASSLGLGTGGEKLFF.

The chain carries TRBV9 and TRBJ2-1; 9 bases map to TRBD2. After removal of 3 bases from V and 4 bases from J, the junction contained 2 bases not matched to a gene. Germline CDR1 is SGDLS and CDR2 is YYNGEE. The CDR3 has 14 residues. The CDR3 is CASSDSGGYNEQFF. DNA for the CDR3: TGTGCCAGCAGCGATAGCGGGGGTTACAATGAGCAGTTCTTC.

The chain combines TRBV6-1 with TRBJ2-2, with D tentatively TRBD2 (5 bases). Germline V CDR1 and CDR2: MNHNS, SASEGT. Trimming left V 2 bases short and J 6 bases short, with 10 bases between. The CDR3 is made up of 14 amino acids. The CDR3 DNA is TGTGCCAGCAGTGAACTGGGGAGCGCCGGGGAGCTGTTTTTT. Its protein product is CASSELGSAGELFF.